This T cell receptor (beta chain) comes out of a study of preoperative IRX-2 immunotherapy in early breast cancer. Treatment indicated: preoperative locoregional IRX-2 cytokine immunotherapy. Patients received preoperative, locoregional IRX-2 cytokine immunotherapy in a phase Ib study. This CDR3 has 18 amino acids. Trimming took off 4 bases at V and 8 bases at J, with 26 bases between the two ends. Clones were read by immunoSEQ multiplex PCR, and TCRdb kept only the in-frame ones, dropping some. Counted here are roughly 4,900 clones, approximately 70% occurring once; the ten biggest clones make up roughly 15%.

V usage is TRBV7-1 and J usage is TRBJ2-2; no clear D. TRBV7-1 is assigned to the ORF class and has an uncertain function. The source was tumor tissue, collected before IRX-2 immunotherapy. This TCR derives from a human donor with breast cancer. The CDR3 reads CASSLESAFLKTRGELFF. In DNA form, the CDR3 reads TGTGCCAGCAGCTTAGAATCAGCCTTCCTTAAAACGAGAGGGGAGCTGTTTTTT.